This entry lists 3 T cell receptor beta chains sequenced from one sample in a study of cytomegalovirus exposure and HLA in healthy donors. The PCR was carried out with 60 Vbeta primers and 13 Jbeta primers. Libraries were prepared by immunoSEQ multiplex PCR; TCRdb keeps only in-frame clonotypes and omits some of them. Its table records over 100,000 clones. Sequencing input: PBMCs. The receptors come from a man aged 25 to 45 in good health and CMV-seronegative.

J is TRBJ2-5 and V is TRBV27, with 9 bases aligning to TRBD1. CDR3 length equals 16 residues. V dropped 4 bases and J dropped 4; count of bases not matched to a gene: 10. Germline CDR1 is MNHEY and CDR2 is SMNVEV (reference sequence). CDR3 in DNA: TGTGCCAGCAGTTCAATACAGGGGGCCATTGGAGAGACCCAGTACTTC. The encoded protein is CASSSIQGAIGETQYF.

The CDR3 spells CASSATGLNTEAFF. CDR3 DNA: TGTGCCAGCAGCGCGACAGGGCTGAACACTGAAGCTTTCTTT. The rearrangement uses TRBV5-4 and TRBJ1-1; 7 nucleotides match TRBD1. Germline values: CDR1 SGHNT, CDR2 YYREEE (reference sequence). After removal of 4 bases from V and 0 bases from J, the junction contained 3 bases not matched to a gene. This CDR3 has 14 residues.

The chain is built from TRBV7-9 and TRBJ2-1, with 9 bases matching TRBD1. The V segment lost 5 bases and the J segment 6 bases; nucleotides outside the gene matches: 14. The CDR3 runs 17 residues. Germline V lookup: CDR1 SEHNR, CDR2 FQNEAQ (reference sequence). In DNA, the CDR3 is TGTGCCAGCAGCCCAGAGAGGACGGACAGGGGTTTCAATGAGCAGTTCTTC. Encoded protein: CASSPERTDRGFNEQFF.